This T cell receptor beta chain was captured by sequencing in a study of blood T cell repertoires in COVID-19. About the study: From T cells, B-cell-depleted T cells, or PBMCs came the material, which was cDNA or gDNA.

Original data processing: It was from reference gene primer amplification that nucleated cell counts were estimated. Sequenced by immunoSEQ multiplex PCR; TCRdb stores in-frame clones only, minus some. V, J and clone size derive from that table, while D and trimming were established from the DNA sequence. The table lists roughly 92,000 clones, roughly 86% of them singletons, with 10% in the top ten. This clone turned up a few times. Looked up from germline, CDR1 is SGHTA and CDR2 is FQGNSA. V was clipped by 3 bases and J by 0 bases; unmatched bases: 1. The CDR3 covers 16 residues. Material for sequencing was peripheral blood. V and J are TRBV7-2 and TRBJ2-2, with TRBD2 matching 10 bases. This clonotype originated in a man aged 50-60 years with acute or convalescent COVID-19. Here the CDR3 DNA reads TGTGCCAGCAGCTTTACTAGCGGGGCGAACACCGGGGAGCTGTTTTTT. Encoded protein: CASSFTSGANTGELFF.